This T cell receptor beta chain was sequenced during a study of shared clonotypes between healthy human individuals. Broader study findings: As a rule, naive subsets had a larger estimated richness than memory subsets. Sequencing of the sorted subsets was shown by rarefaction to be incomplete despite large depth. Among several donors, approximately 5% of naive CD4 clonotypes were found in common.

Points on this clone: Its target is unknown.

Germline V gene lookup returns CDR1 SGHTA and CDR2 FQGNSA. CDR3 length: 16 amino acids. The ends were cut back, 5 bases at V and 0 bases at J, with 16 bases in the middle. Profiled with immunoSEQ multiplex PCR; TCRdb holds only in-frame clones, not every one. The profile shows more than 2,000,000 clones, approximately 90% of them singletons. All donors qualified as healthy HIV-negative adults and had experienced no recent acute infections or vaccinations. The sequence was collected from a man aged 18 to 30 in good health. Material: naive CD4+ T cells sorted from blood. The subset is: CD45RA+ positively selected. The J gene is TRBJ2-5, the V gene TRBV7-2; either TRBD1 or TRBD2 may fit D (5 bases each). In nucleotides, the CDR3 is TGTGCCAGCAGCGAAGCAGGGACCTTGTACCAAGAGACCCAGTACTTC. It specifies CASSEAGTLYQETQYF.